Measured by frequency, the clone carrying this TCR beta chain is medium-sized. The data belong to a study of CXCR3-negative and CXCR3-positive naive CD8 T cells. Study background: Cumulative TRB read yield was 120 million to 150 million, averaging about 1.5 +/- 0.3 million per library.

TRB cDNA was prepared as libraries by UMI-labeled 5' RACE. TCRdb re-called the 5' RACE reads, yielding one record per CDR3 amino acid sequence without DNA. Its table records about 6,000 distinct CDR3 sequences. Germline V gene data show CDR1 as SQVTM and CDR2 as ANQGSEA. The CDR3 runs 14 residues. Sorts performed in triplicate captured hundreds of thousands of cells each from every CD8+ T cell subset. The genes are TRBV29-1 and TRBJ1-2. The sequence was collected from a human donor in good health. Some clones in this sample may be carry-over from other donors' samples. The sample consisted of naive CXCR3- CD8+ T cells from blood. Subset here: CD45RO-CCR7+CD27+CD95- naive CD8+ T cells lacking CXCR3 (TNR3-). Here the CDR3 reads CSVEENVSDYGYTF.